This T cell receptor (beta chain) came from a study of cytomegalovirus exposure and HLA in healthy donors. Study-wide background: Genotyping showed roughly 77% of about 370 donors falling in the Caucasian-associated ancestry cluster.

The PCR had 60 Vbeta and 13 Jbeta primers. This table comes from immunoSEQ multiplex PCR, and its TCRdb copy is limited to in-frame clones, with some not included. The data contain about 140,000 clones, 79% of them singletons. Study results and limitations: A later analysis associated some 18,000 TCR beta sequences with HLA alleles at a 0.05 false discovery rate. Reportedly, cytomegalovirus status was diagnosed with high sensitivity and specificity.

Germline values: CDR1 SNHLY, CDR2 FYNNEI. There are 12 residues in the CDR3. V gave up 3 bases and J gave up 4 bases, with 7 bases separating them. On this clone: The antigen remains undetermined.

Material for sequencing was PBMCs. The source of this sequence is a man in his forties in good health and CMV-seropositive. The V call is TRBV2, the J call TRBJ2-7; a possible D gene is TRBD2 (5 bases). CDR3 nucleotides: TGTGCCAGCAGTGAGGGAGTATACGAGCAGTACTTC. This codes for CASSEGVYEQYF.